The 21 T cell receptor beta chains reported below all come from one sample, sequenced in a study of blood T cell repertoires in COVID-19. Data came from immunoSEQ multiplex PCR; TCRdb stores just in-frame clones and leaves some out. The data show around 370,000 clones, 85% to 90% seen once. The specimen was peripheral blood. The receptors were sampled from a man aged 18-30 years with active or convalescent COVID-19.

The rearrangement uses TRBV4-3 and TRBJ2-2; D is undetermined. The CDR3 is 14 amino acids. With 0 bases removed from V and 6 bases from J, the gap between germline ends came to 8 bases. Germline V gene data show CDR1 as LGHNA and CDR2 as YSLEER. The DNA of the CDR3 is TGCGCCAGCAGCCAAGAGGGTCTAGCCGGGGAGCTGTTTTTT. Protein product: CASSQEGLAGELFF.

The J gene is TRBJ1-2, the V gene TRBV27, with D uncertain. The CDR3 contains 14 residues. Germline CDR1 is MNHEY and CDR2 is SMNVEV (reference sequence). The V gene lost 10 bases and the J gene lost 0 bases, with 15 bases spanning the gap. The CDR3 bases are TGTGCCACCGCAGGAGGGTCCCCTAACTATGGCTACACCTTC. Translation: CATAGGSPNYGYTF.

The chain joins TRBV4-2 to TRBJ2-2, with a possible D match to TRBD1 (6 bases). Germline-derived CDR1 and CDR2 are LGHNA and YNFKEQ. V gave up 0 bases and J gave up 0 bases, with 8 bases separating them. The CDR3 covers 16 residues. Here the CDR3 reads CASSQDRGSNTGELFF. DNA for the CDR3: TGTGCCAGCAGCCAAGACAGGGGTTCGAACACCGGGGAGCTGTTTTTT.

CDR3 in amino acids: CASIRNTGELFF. As DNA, the CDR3 is TGTGCCAGCATCCGGAACACCGGGGAGCTGTTTTTT. This chain uses TRBV2 with TRBJ2-2; D gene ambiguous. This CDR3 has 12 residues. Trimming removed 7 bases from V and 1 base from J, with 4 bases in between. Germline lookup yields CDR1 SNHLY and CDR2 FYNNEI.

V and J are TRBV18 and TRBJ2-5, with 9 nucleotides matching TRBD1. The CDR3 covers 17 residues. Germline trimming cut 3 bases from V and 5 bases from J; bases unmatched to any gene: 13. Per the germline V gene, CDR1 is KGHSH and CDR2 is LQKENI. The CDR3 bases are TGTGCCAGCTCACCCACCACTCTCGGGACAGGGAGGGAGACCCAGTACTTC. Encoded protein: CASSPTTLGTGRETQYF.

This clone was found once. V is TRBV27 and J is TRBJ2-7; 10 nucleotides agree with TRBD1. This CDR3 spans 14 amino acids. Germline V gene sequence: CDR1 MNHEY, CDR2 SMNVEV (reference sequence). The V segment lost 5 bases and the J segment 3 bases; nucleotides outside the gene matches: 4. The DNA for the CDR3 is TGTGCCAGCAGTGACAGGGGGCAGTTCTACGAGCAGTACTTC. Its protein is CASSDRGQFYEQYF.

The V and J genes are TRBV14 and TRBJ2-1; 7 positions match TRBD2. The germline V gene has CDR1 SGHDN and CDR2 FVKESK. The CDR3 spans 16 residues. J lost 0 bases, V lost 1 base, and 3 bases had no gene match. As DNA, the CDR3 is TGTGCCAGCAGCCAAGCGGGAGGCGGCTCCTACAATGAGCAGTTCTTC. As protein: CASSQAGGGSYNEQFF.

This clone appeared a few times. The CDR3 is CSARASDGYTF. The DNA of the CDR3 is TGCAGTGCTAGAGCCAGCGATGGCTACACCTTC. The V gene is TRBV20-1, the J gene TRBJ1-2; no definite D call. CDR3 length: 11 residues. Per the germline V gene, CDR1 is DFQATT and CDR2 is SNEGSKA (reference sequence). Trimming took 1 base from V and 6 from J, leaving 6 bases between them.

The chain carries TRBV28 and TRBJ2-7, with a tentative D call TRBD1 (5 bases). Trimming took 8 bases from V and 3 from J, leaving 8 bases between them. Germline V CDR1 and CDR2: MDHEN, SYDVKM. The CDR3 totals 11 residues. The CDR3 sequence is CASAGFYEQYF. Here the CDR3 DNA reads TGTGCCAGCGCAGGGTTCTACGAGCAGTACTTC. The whole variable domain, filled in from reference TRBV28 and TRBJ2-7, reads DVKVTQSSRYLVKRTGEKVFLECVQDMDHENMFWYRQDPGLGLRLIYFSYDVKMKEKGDIPEGYSVSREKKERFSLILESASTNQTSMYLCASAGFYEQYFGPGTRLTVT.

The V gene is TRBV11-2, the J gene TRBJ2-7, with D perhaps TRBD1 (5 bases). V shed 0 bases and J shed 9 bases, with 15 bases lying between them. CDR1 is SGHAT and CDR2 is FQNNGV in the germline V gene. The CDR3 is 14 amino acids. The CDR3 coding sequence is TGTGCCAGCAGCTTAGATTTAACAGGACGGCGGCAGTACTTC. Amino acids: CASSLDLTGRRQYF.

The chain combines TRBV24-1 with TRBJ2-3; D is undetermined. V lost 3 bases and J 6 bases, leaving 15 bases between the germline ends. Germline values: CDR1 KGHDR, CDR2 SFDVKD. The CDR3 is 15 residues long. This CDR3 is CATSDPRMSYDTQYF. The CDR3 region has the DNA TGTGCCACCAGTGATCCGAGGATGTCATACGATACGCAGTATTTT.

The chain joins TRBV29-1 to TRBJ1-2; D may be TRBD1 (5 bases). CDR1 SQVTM and CDR2 ANQGSEA come from the germline V gene. Trimming left V 6 bases short and J 4 bases short, with 24 bases between. The CDR3 extends over 16 amino acids. CDR3 in amino acids: CSVAPGVAGRGYGYTF. The CDR3 nucleotides are TGCAGCGTCGCCCCCGGGGTGGCGGGGCGGGGCTATGGCTACACCTTC.

This chain uses TRBV19 with TRBJ1-2; D may be TRBD1 (6 bases). This CDR3 comprises 12 residues. Trimming cost V 4 bases and J 8 bases, with 11 bases left between them. Germline V lookup: CDR1 LNHDA, CDR2 SQIVND (reference sequence). The CDR3: CASSRGTQGYTF. The CDR3 coding sequence is TGTGCCAGTAGTAGGGGGACACAGGGCTACACCTTC.

Of note for this clone: Other DNA sequences from this sample encode an identical CDR3 as well. The CDR3 loop is CASSLAGNTEAFF. CDR3 coding DNA: TGTGCCAGCAGCTTGGCCGGGAACACTGAAGCTTTCTTT. This chain links TRBV5-4 with TRBJ1-1; D uncertain. V was shortened by 0 bases and J by 1 base, with 4 bases between the two germline ends. Per the germline V gene, CDR1 is SGHNT and CDR2 is YYREEE (reference sequence). The CDR3 spans 13 residues.

CDR3 bases: TGTGCCACCAGTGGAGGGGACAGGGGGCTCAATGGCTACACCTTC. It encodes CATSGGDRGLNGYTF. The chain recombines TRBV24-1 with TRBJ1-2; 12 bases map to TRBD1. The CDR3 has 15 residues. V trimming: 5 bases; J trimming: 6 bases; junction bases outside the gene matches: 6. The V gene's germline CDR1 is KGHDR and CDR2 SFDVKD.

This clone appeared a few times. The V and J genes are TRBV12-3 or TRBV12-4 and TRBJ2-2; D remains unclear. The CDR3 consists of 13 residues. The V gene lost 6 bases and the J gene lost 5 bases, with 10 bases spanning the gap. The CDR3 DNA is TGTGCCAGCAGCCCCTCGCGAACCGGGGAGCTGTTTTTT. It translates to CASSPSRTGELFF.

This clone was seen just once. The CDR3 DNA follows: TGTGCCAGCAGTCAAGAGAACTATGGCTACACCTTC. This gives the protein CASSQENYGYTF. The chain joins TRBV28 to TRBJ1-2; D is unresolved. Trimming took off 5 bases at V and 2 bases at J, with 6 bases between the two ends. Germline V lookup: CDR1 MDHEN, CDR2 SYDVKM. This CDR3 contains 12 residues.

The chain links TRBV5-6 to TRBJ1-3; weak D call: TRBD1 (5 bases). V lost 3 bases to trimming and J lost 9 bases, with 25 bases between them. The CDR3 runs 17 residues. Germline V gene data show CDR1 as SGHDT and CDR2 as YYEEEE. Written as DNA, the CDR3 is TGTGCCAGCAGCTCCCTCGACGTGGGGACTGCGTCGGGCACCATATATTTT. This encodes CASSSLDVGTASGTIYF.

J is TRBJ2-3 and V is TRBV5-1, with TRBD2 identical over 10 bases. CDR1 is SGHRS and CDR2 is YFSETQ in the germline V gene. The CDR3 loop spans 15 amino acids. V trimming: 4 bases; J trimming: 2 bases; junction bases outside the gene matches: 4. In DNA, the CDR3 is TGCGCCAGCAGCATCGGACTAGCGGTCACAGATACGCAGTATTTT. Protein product: CASSIGLAVTDTQYF.

The chain has TRBV15 and TRBJ2-2, with D possibly TRBD2 on 6 matching bases. The CDR3 loop spans 17 amino acids. The V end was cut by 0 bases, the J end by 1 base, with 12 bases between. Germline assignment: CDR1 LNHNV and CDR2 YYDKDF (reference sequence). CDR3 sequence reads: CATSRDLGGLNTGELFF. CDR3 DNA sequence: TGTGCCACCAGCAGAGATCTTGGGGGGTTGAACACCGGGGAGCTGTTTTTT.

The chain has TRBV28 and TRBJ2-7; 9 nucleotides match TRBD1. The CDR3 is 16 amino acids. Germline trimming cut 5 bases from V and 3 bases from J; bases unmatched to any gene: 11. Per germline, CDR1 MDHEN and CDR2 SYDVKM. As DNA, the CDR3 is TGTGCCAGCAGTCCTCCTGGGACAGGGCTCAACTACGAGCAGTACTTC. It translates to CASSPPGTGLNYEQYF.